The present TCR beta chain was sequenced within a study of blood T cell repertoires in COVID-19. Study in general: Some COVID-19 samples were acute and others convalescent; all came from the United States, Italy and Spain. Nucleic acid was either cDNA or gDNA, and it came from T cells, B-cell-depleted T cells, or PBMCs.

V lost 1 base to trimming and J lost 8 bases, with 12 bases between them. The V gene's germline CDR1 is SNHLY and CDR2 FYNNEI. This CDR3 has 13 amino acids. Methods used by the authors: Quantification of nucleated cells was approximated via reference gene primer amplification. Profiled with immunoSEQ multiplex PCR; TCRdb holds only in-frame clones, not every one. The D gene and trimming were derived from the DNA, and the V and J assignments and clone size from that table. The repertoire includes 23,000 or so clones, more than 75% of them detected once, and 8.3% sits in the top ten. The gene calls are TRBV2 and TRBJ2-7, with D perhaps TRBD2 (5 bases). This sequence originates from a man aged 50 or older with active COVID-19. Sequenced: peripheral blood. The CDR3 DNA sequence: TGTGCCAGCAGTGAAGGGGAGTTTCTCCAGCAGTACGTC. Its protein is CASSEGEFLQQYV.